The 22 T cell receptor beta chains in this list originate from one sample, sequenced in a study of blood T cell repertoires in COVID-19. The protocol was immunoSEQ multiplex PCR, while the TCRdb copy is restricted to in-frame clones and leaves out a portion. The sample carries a few hundred thousand clones, around 87% recorded once. The sample consisted of PBMCs or T cells enriched from blood (not recorded which). These receptors originate from a woman aged 40 to 50 who had recovered from COVID-19.

V is TRBV2 and J is TRBJ1-2; a possible D gene is TRBD1 (6 bases). Trimming took off 3 bases at V and 2 bases at J, with 19 bases between the two ends. Germline CDR1 is SNHLY and CDR2 is FYNNEI. This CDR3 has 17 amino acids. DNA for the CDR3: TGTGCCAGCAGTGAGTGGGCAGGGGTGAATCCAAACTATGGCTACACCTTC. It is translated as CASSEWAGVNPNYGYTF.

The V call is TRBV6-2 or TRBV6-3, the J call TRBJ2-1; TRBD2 matches 9 bases. CDR3 length: 14 amino acids. The J segment lost 5 bases and the V segment lost 5 bases, leaving 4 bases of the junction unmatched. Germline loops: CDR1 MNHEY, CDR2 SVGEGT. The CDR3 DNA is TGTGCCAGCAGTCAGACTAGCGGAAACAATGAGCAGTTCTTC. Its protein product is CASSQTSGNNEQFF.

Here the CDR3 reads CSVRSQGRGYTF. CDR3 sequence (DNA): TGCAGCGTTAGATCGCAAGGGAGAGGCTACACCTTC. This chain joins TRBV29-1 and TRBJ1-2; D remains ambiguous. V shed 5 bases and J shed 8 bases, with 15 bases lying between them. CDR1 is SQVTM, CDR2 ANQGSEA, per germline. The CDR3 has 12 residues.

The J gene is TRBJ1-2, the V gene TRBV5-4; D gene ambiguous. CDR3 length equals 14 residues. CDR1 is SGHNT, CDR2 YYREEE, per germline (reference sequence). V gave up 0 bases and J gave up 4 bases, with 10 bases separating them. The CDR3 coding sequence is TGTGCCAGCAGCTTGGCGGGATTATCCTATGGCTACACCTTC. Translating it yields CASSLAGLSYGYTF.

The rearrangement uses TRBV7-2 and TRBJ1-3, with D perhaps matching TRBD1 (5 bases). Germline CDR1 SGHTA, CDR2 FQGNSA. The CDR3 has 15 residues. V dropped 0 bases and J dropped 3 bases, with 9 bases sitting between them. CDR3 region: CASSLAGARGNTIYF. DNA for the CDR3: TGTGCCAGCAGCTTAGCAGGGGCTCGTGGAAACACCATATATTTT.

The DNA for the CDR3 is TGTGCCTGGAGTTCAGGACAGGGGGCATCTGGAAACACCATATATTTT. This codes for CAWSSGQGASGNTIYF. The chain has TRBV30 and TRBJ1-3; 11 nucleotides agree with TRBD1. The V gene's germline CDR1 is GTSNPN and CDR2 SVGIG (reference sequence). This CDR3 region has 16 residues. V dropped 2 bases and J dropped 1; count of bases not matched to a gene: 4.

This clone was detected only a few times. The chain links TRBV4-3 to TRBJ2-3, with 15 bases that match TRBD2. The CDR3 spans 22 residues. The V gene end was trimmed by 0 bases and the J gene end by 2 bases; junction bases not matched to a gene: 15. The V gene's germline CDR1 is LGHNA and CDR2 YSLEER. This chain's CDR3 is CASSQEVLFGLAGGKDTDTQYF. The CDR3 DNA is TGCGCCAGCAGCCAAGAAGTGTTATTTGGACTAGCGGGAGGGAAGGACACAGATACGCAGTATTTT.

This clone was observed a single time. The chain recombines TRBV4-2 with TRBJ2-1; 11 positions agree with TRBD2. Germline V gene lookup returns CDR1 LGHNA and CDR2 YNFKEQ. J was trimmed by 5 bases and V by 1 base; bases with no gene match: 4. This CDR3 region has 16 residues. The CDR3 region is CASSQGLAGGHNEQFF. Here the CDR3 DNA reads TGTGCCAGCAGCCAAGGCCTAGCGGGAGGACACAATGAGCAGTTCTTC.

This clone was counted once. The chain combines TRBV11-3 with TRBJ1-1, with a tentative D call TRBD1 (5 bases). Trimming cost V 3 bases and J 0 bases, with 17 bases left between them. The germline CDR1 and CDR2 sequences are SGHNT and YENEEA. The CDR3 covers 17 residues. Here the CDR3 DNA reads TGTGCCAGCAGCTTGGGGCCTCGCAGGAGCATGAACACTGAAGCTTTCTTT. Translation gives CASSLGPRRSMNTEAFF. Together with reference TRBV11-3 and TRBJ1-1, the CDR3 gives the full variable domain: EAGVVQSPRYKIIEKKQPVAFWCNPISGHNTLYWYLQNLGQGPELLIRYENEEAVDDSQLPKDRFSAERLKGVDSTLKIQPAELGDSAVYLCASSLGPRRSMNTEAFFGQGTRLTVV.

The chain employs TRBV9 and TRBJ2-1, with unresolved D. Germline V gene sequence: CDR1 SGDLS, CDR2 YYNGEE. This CDR3 comprises 13 residues. V was trimmed by 3 bases and J by 3 bases, leaving 7 bases between them. CDR3 sequence: CASSAVYYNEQFF. The CDR3 region has the DNA TGTGCCAGCAGCGCTGTCTACTACAATGAGCAGTTCTTC.

This chain uses TRBV12-3 or TRBV12-4 with TRBJ1-1; TRBD1 might be the D (5 bases). The germline V and J ends were trimmed by 6 bases and 4 bases, with 12 bases remaining between them. CDR3 length: 13 amino acids. The CDR3 here is CASSPDMGTEAFF. CDR3 DNA: TGTGCCAGCAGCCCGGACATGGGCACTGAAGCTTTCTTT.

The V and J genes are TRBV27 and TRBJ1-1, with 8 bases aligning to TRBD1. V was pared by 5 bases and J by 1 base, with 12 bases of the junction left unmatched. Germline loops: CDR1 MNHEY, CDR2 SMNVEV (reference sequence). The CDR3 has 17 amino acids. This chain's CDR3 is CASSPSAWTGSNTEAFF. CDR3 coding DNA: TGTGCCAGCAGTCCCTCCGCTTGGACAGGGTCGAACACTGAAGCTTTCTTT.

This clone was recorded a few times. The J gene is TRBJ1-5, the V gene TRBV12-3 or TRBV12-4, with unresolved D. Deletions cut 4 bases from V and 7 bases from J, with 11 bases between. The CDR3 loop spans 13 amino acids. CDR3 DNA: TGTGCCAGCAGTTACGGTTTGGGCCAGCCCCAGCATTTT. Translation gives CASSYGLGQPQHF.

The chain joins TRBV2 to TRBJ2-7, with 7 bases aligning to TRBD2. Trimming cost V 7 bases and J 4 bases; bases outside gene matches: 10. Germline V gives CDR1 SNHLY, CDR2 FYNNEI. The length of the CDR3 is 14 residues. Here the CDR3 DNA reads TGTGCCAGCAAGGGTAGGGAGGGGCCTTACGAGCAGTACTTC. It specifies CASKGREGPYEQYF. Filled out from reference TRBV2 and TRBJ2-7, the complete variable domain reads EPEVTQTPSHQVTQMGQEVILRCVPISNHLYFYWYRQILGQKVEFLVSFYNNEISEKSEIFDDQFSVERPDGSNFTLKIRSTKLEDSAMYFCASKGREGPYEQYFGPGTRLTVT.

V usage is TRBV6-5 and J usage is TRBJ2-2, with no clear D. This CDR3 contains 16 residues. Germline V gene data show CDR1 as MNHEY and CDR2 as SVGAGI. V lost 2 bases to trimming and J lost 5 bases, with 15 bases between them. DNA of the CDR3: TGTGCCAGCAGTTACCACGGTGGGCCTGCTACCGGGGAGCTGTTTTTT. This encodes CASSYHGGPATGELFF.

V usage is TRBV9 and J usage is TRBJ2-3, with D hard to call. Germline lookup yields CDR1 SGDLS and CDR2 YYNGEE. CDR3 size: 14 residues. The germline V and J ends were trimmed by 0 bases and 4 bases, with 9 bases remaining between them. Here the CDR3 reads CASSVDAISDTQYF. DNA of the CDR3: TGTGCCAGCAGCGTAGACGCGATTTCAGATACGCAGTATTTT.

V usage is TRBV29-1 and J usage is TRBJ1-5, with TRBD1 as a possible D gene (5 bases). CDR3 length: 13 amino acids. Per germline, CDR1 SQVTM and CDR2 ANQGSEA. Trimming took off 7 bases at V and 4 bases at J, with 14 bases between the two ends. The CDR3 loop is CSARVGGNQPQHF. The CDR3 coding sequence is TGCAGCGCCAGGGTAGGAGGGAATCAGCCCCAGCATTTT.

This chain links TRBV4-1 with TRBJ2-3; 10 bases are a match to TRBD2. The CDR3 runs to 18 residues. J was trimmed by 5 bases and V by 1 base; bases with no gene match: 12. The germline V gene encodes CDR1 MGHRA and CDR2 YSYEKL. The DNA of the CDR3 is TGCGCCAGCAGCCAAGGACGGACTAGCGGAATTTCTGGAGATACGCAGTATTTT. This translates into CASSQGRTSGISGDTQYF.

The V call is TRBV10-3, the J call TRBJ2-1; 11 nucleotides line up with TRBD2. The CDR3 spans 15 residues. Trimming took 4 bases from V and 2 from J; bases not matched to a gene: 1. Looked up from germline, CDR1 is ENHRY and CDR2 is SYGVKD. The CDR3 is CAISGSGRAYNEQFF. CDR3 sequence (DNA): TGTGCCATCAGTGGTAGCGGGAGGGCCTACAATGAGCAGTTCTTC.

This rearrangement joins TRBV2 to TRBJ1-1; TRBD1 agrees at 7 bases. Per germline, CDR1 SNHLY and CDR2 FYNNEI. Germline trimming cut 7 bases from V and 6 bases from J; bases unmatched to any gene: 14. The CDR3 runs to 15 residues. The CDR3 DNA sequence: TGTGCCAGCACCGACTGGGACAGTCAAGGGGCTGAAGCTTTCTTT. The encoded protein is CASTDWDSQGAEAFF.

The V and J genes are TRBV15 and TRBJ1-2, with 7 positions matching TRBD1. Germline V gene sequence: CDR1 LNHNV, CDR2 YYDKDF (reference sequence). The CDR3 consists of 13 residues. Unmatched junction bases numbered 5, after V lost 6 bases and J lost 4 bases. The CDR3 is CATRQGQIYGYTF. The CDR3 DNA reads as TGTGCCACCAGACAGGGACAGATCTATGGCTACACCTTC.

The CDR3 sequence is CASSPGTGDSGANVLTF. The CDR3 nucleotides are TGCGCCAGCAGCCCCGGGACAGGGGACTCTGGGGCCAACGTCCTGACTTTC. The gene calls are TRBV4-3 and TRBJ2-6; 10 nucleotides align to TRBD1. The V gene end was trimmed by 4 bases and the J gene end by 0 bases; junction bases not matched to a gene: 3. This CDR3 is built from 17 residues. Germline assignment: CDR1 LGHNA and CDR2 YSLEER.